The clone carrying this T cell receptor (beta chain) was observed a handful of times. CDR3 length: 15 amino acids. The sample is drawn from a study of beta chain features in type 1 diabetes. Expressed TCRB transcripts were sequenced because the entire RNA isolate underwent reverse transcription. The repertoire was sequenced with immunoSEQ multiplex PCR; TCRdb's copy has only in-frame clones and lacks some. The table lists roughly 240,000 clones, 13% to 15% of them singletons. V usage is TRBV21-1 and J usage is TRBJ2-7; the table's D gene call, TRBD1, was not cross checked with the DNA. TRBV21-1 is shown as a pseudogene. What was sequenced was naive CD4+ T cells from blood. This TCR was recovered from a woman between 35 and 50 years old in good health. This CDR3 reads CASSKGDRLSYEQYF. The CDR3 DNA is TGTGCCAGCAGCAAAGGGGACAGGTTATCCTACGAGCAGTACTTC.